A selection of T cell receptor beta chains follows, all from one sample in a study of blood T cell repertoires in COVID-19. Method: immunoSEQ multiplex PCR; TCRdb's copy keeps in-frame clones and lacks some. The sample shows approximately 180,000 clones, 85% of them seen only once. Material for sequencing was peripheral blood. The receptors here all came from a person between 65 and 79 years old with COVID-19, enrolled during active disease. CDR3s include the opening cysteine and the closing phenylalanine or tryptophan. D genes are given only for firm matches. The size of a clone is reported for some rows only, either as once, few or many, or as a class for expanded clones.

v_gene: TRBV7-2; d_gene: TRBD2; j_gene: TRBJ2-1; abundance: .; CDR3aa: CASSIDGLVGNEQFF; CDR3nt: TGTGCCAGCAGCATAGACGGACTAGTAGGCAATGAGCAGTTCTTC
v_gene: TRBV5-1; d_gene: .; j_gene: TRBJ2-2; abundance: .; CDR3aa: CASSPFLVPPGTGELFF; CDR3nt: TGCGCCAGCTCTCCCTTTTTAGTTCCTCCAGGGACCGGGGAGCTGTTTTTT
v_gene: TRBV3-1/TRBV3-2; d_gene: .; j_gene: TRBJ1-3; abundance: .; CDR3aa: CASSQARGTGNTIYF; CDR3nt: TGTGCCAGCAGCCAAGCAAGGGGAACTGGAAACACCATATATTTT
v_gene: TRBV19; d_gene: TRBD1; j_gene: TRBJ2-5; abundance: .; CDR3aa: CASSTRRQGAETQYF; CDR3nt: TGTGCCAGTAGTACACGTCGACAGGGGGCGGAGACCCAGTACTTC
v_gene: TRBV10-3; d_gene: .; j_gene: TRBJ2-3; abundance: .; CDR3aa: CAISGRQDSPDTQYF; CDR3nt: TGTGCCATCAGTGGACGCCAGGACAGCCCAGATACGCAGTATTTT
v_gene: TRBV2; d_gene: .; j_gene: TRBJ2-3; abundance: once; CDR3aa: CASSDRQTDTQYF; CDR3nt: TGTGCCAGCAGTGACCGACAGACAGATACGCAGTATTTT
v_gene: TRBV7-2; d_gene: TRBD1; j_gene: TRBJ1-2; abundance: .; CDR3aa: CASSPKTGLYGYTF; CDR3nt: TGTGCCAGCAGCCCCAAGACAGGGCTCTATGGCTACACCTTC
v_gene: TRBV9; d_gene: .; j_gene: TRBJ2-7; abundance: .; CDR3aa: CASSGPGSSYEQYF; CDR3nt: TGTGCCAGCAGCGGCCCCGGGAGCTCCTACGAGCAGTACTTC
v_gene: TRBV13; d_gene: .; j_gene: TRBJ1-3; abundance: .; CDR3aa: CASSERGGINTIYF; CDR3nt: TGTGCCAGCAGCGAACGGGGGGGTATTAACACCATATATTTT
v_gene: TRBV30; d_gene: .; j_gene: TRBJ2-1; abundance: .; CDR3aa: CAWSPTGREQFF; CDR3nt: TGTGCCTGGAGTCCCACAGGGCGCGAGCAGTTCTTC
v_gene: TRBV9; d_gene: .; j_gene: TRBJ2-1; abundance: .; CDR3aa: CASSVGAASYNEQFF; CDR3nt: TGTGCCAGCAGCGTAGGAGCGGCTTCCTACAATGAGCAGTTCTTC
v_gene: TRBV28; d_gene: TRBD1; j_gene: TRBJ2-3; abundance: .; CDR3aa: CASSAIDRGRDTQYF; CDR3nt: TGTGCCAGCAGCGCTATCGACAGGGGCAGGGATACGCAGTATTTT
v_gene: TRBV5-6; d_gene: TRBD1; j_gene: TRBJ2-5; abundance: .; CDR3aa: CASSLEGQGVETQYF; CDR3nt: TGTGCCAGCAGCTTGGAGGGACAGGGCGTGGAGACCCAGTACTTC
v_gene: TRBV5-1; d_gene: .; j_gene: TRBJ1-1; abundance: .; CDR3aa: CASSLTPTGRNTEAFF; CDR3nt: TGCGCCAGCAGCTTGACCCCGACAGGACGGAATACTGAAGCTTTCTTT
v_gene: TRBV20-1; d_gene: .; j_gene: TRBJ1-4; abundance: .; CDR3aa: CSASGFEEKLFF; CDR3nt: TGCAGTGCTAGTGGGTTTGAGGAAAAACTGTTTTTT
v_gene: TRBV6-5; d_gene: .; j_gene: TRBJ1-2; abundance: .; CDR3aa: CASTVEGDEYYGYTF; CDR3nt: TGTGCCAGCACTGTCGAGGGTGACGAGTACTATGGCTACACCTTC
v_gene: TRBV15; d_gene: .; j_gene: TRBJ2-1; abundance: .; CDR3aa: CATSSLGEYGNEQFF; CDR3nt: TGTGCCACCAGCAGTCTGGGAGAATACGGCAATGAGCAGTTCTTC
v_gene: TRBV19; d_gene: .; j_gene: TRBJ2-2; abundance: .; CDR3aa: CASSILWNTGELFF; CDR3nt: TGTGCCAGTAGTATCTTGTGGAACACCGGGGAGCTGTTTTTT
v_gene: TRBV5-4; d_gene: .; j_gene: TRBJ1-1; abundance: .; CDR3aa: CASSLVTGNTEAFF; CDR3nt: TGTGCCAGCAGCTTAGTTACTGGGAACACTGAAGCTTTCTTT
v_gene: TRBV27; d_gene: .; j_gene: TRBJ2-3; abundance: .; CDR3aa: CASSLSRLVTDTQYF; CDR3nt: TGTGCCAGCAGTTTATCGAGGTTGGTAACAGATACGCAGTATTTT
v_gene: TRBV6-5; d_gene: TRBD1; j_gene: TRBJ1-1; abundance: .; CDR3aa: CASSPRGHTEAFF; CDR3nt: TGTGCCAGCAGTCCCAGGGGGCACACTGAAGCTTTCTTT
v_gene: TRBV12-3/TRBV12-4; d_gene: .; j_gene: TRBJ1-6; abundance: .; CDR3aa: CASSRYRNSPLHF; CDR3nt: TGTGCCAGCAGTCGCTACAGGAATTCACCCCTCCACTTT
v_gene: TRBV4-3; d_gene: .; j_gene: TRBJ1-6; abundance: .; CDR3aa: CASSQDRQARDSPLHF; CDR3nt: TGCGCCAGCAGCCAAGATCGGCAGGCCAGGGATTCACCCCTCCACTTT
v_gene: TRBV10-3; d_gene: .; j_gene: TRBJ1-1; abundance: .; CDR3aa: CAISESSGGSAFF; CDR3nt: TGTGCCATCAGTGAGTCCTCGGGGGGATCCGCTTTCTTT
v_gene: TRBV15; d_gene: TRBD1; j_gene: TRBJ1-6; abundance: once; CDR3aa: CATSRRDRNSPLHF; CDR3nt: TGTGCCACCAGCAGACGGGACAGAAATTCACCCCTCCACTTT
v_gene: TRBV15; d_gene: .; j_gene: TRBJ2-7; abundance: .; CDR3aa: CATSRGGLTPEQYF; CDR3nt: TGTGCCACCAGCAGAGGAGGGCTAACCCCCGAGCAGTACTTC
v_gene: TRBV6-4; d_gene: TRBD1; j_gene: TRBJ1-2; abundance: .; CDR3aa: CASRKEGAFASAGYTF; CDR3nt: TGTGCCAGCAGGAAAGAGGGGGCCTTCGCCTCGGCCGGCTACACCTTC
v_gene: TRBV6-6; d_gene: TRBD2; j_gene: TRBJ2-1; abundance: .; CDR3aa: CASRGTSGRNEQFF; CDR3nt: TGTGCCAGCAGGGGGACTAGCGGACGTAATGAGCAGTTCTTC
v_gene: TRBV5-4; d_gene: .; j_gene: TRBJ2-7; abundance: .; CDR3aa: CASSPAGSPYEQYF; CDR3nt: TGTGCCAGCAGCCCGGCAGGCTCCCCCTACGAGCAGTACTTC
v_gene: TRBV7-2; d_gene: .; j_gene: TRBJ1-2; abundance: .; CDR3aa: CASSSQQGSYGYTF; CDR3nt: TGTGCCAGCAGCTCCCAACAGGGCAGCTATGGCTACACCTTC
v_gene: TRBV10-3; d_gene: .; j_gene: TRBJ1-5; abundance: .; CDR3aa: CATSPGTPRGQPQHF; CDR3nt: TGTGCCACCAGCCCAGGCACTCCGCGTGGTCAGCCCCAGCATTTT
v_gene: TRBV4-1; d_gene: .; j_gene: TRBJ2-5; abundance: .; CDR3aa: CASSQERETQYF; CDR3nt: TGCGCCAGCAGCCAAGAGAGGGAGACCCAGTACTTC
v_gene: TRBV5-4; d_gene: .; j_gene: TRBJ2-7; abundance: .; CDR3aa: CASSRRGYEQYF; CDR3nt: TGTGCCAGCAGCCGGAGAGGCTACGAGCAGTACTTC
v_gene: TRBV4-3; d_gene: TRBD1; j_gene: TRBJ1-6; abundance: .; CDR3aa: CASSPRTGGFGYNSPLHF; CDR3nt: TGCGCCAGCAGCCCCAGGACAGGGGGGTTCGGCTATAATTCACCCCTCCACTTT
v_gene: TRBV19; d_gene: .; j_gene: TRBJ2-3; abundance: many; CDR3aa: CASTARSTDTQYF; CDR3nt: TGTGCCAGTACCGCGAGAAGCACAGATACGCAGTATTTT
v_gene: TRBV7-2; d_gene: TRBD1; j_gene: TRBJ1-1; abundance: .; CDR3aa: CASTGQGNTEAFF; CDR3nt: TGTGCCAGCACGGGACAGGGGAACACTGAAGCTTTCTTT
v_gene: TRBV11-2; d_gene: .; j_gene: TRBJ2-1; abundance: few; CDR3aa: CASSIEQGTAKNNEQFF; CDR3nt: TGTGCCAGCAGCATTGAACAGGGGACTGCTAAGAACAATGAGCAGTTCTTC
v_gene: TRBV5-4; d_gene: TRBD2; j_gene: TRBJ2-7; abundance: .; CDR3aa: CASSLAFGTSGRSHEQYF; CDR3nt: TGTGCCAGCAGCTTGGCCTTCGGTACTAGCGGGAGGTCCCACGAGCAGTACTTC
v_gene: TRBV7-2; d_gene: .; j_gene: TRBJ2-1; abundance: few; CDR3aa: CASMPGGGSYNEQFF; CDR3nt: TGTGCCAGCATGCCCGGGGGAGGCTCCTACAATGAGCAGTTCTTC
v_gene: TRBV6-5; d_gene: TRBD1; j_gene: TRBJ2-3; abundance: .; CDR3aa: CASRPQGATDTQYF; CDR3nt: TGTGCCAGCAGACCTCAGGGGGCCACAGATACGCAGTATTTT
v_gene: TRBV5-1; d_gene: .; j_gene: TRBJ1-1; abundance: .; CDR3aa: CASREYSLSTEAFF; CDR3nt: TGCGCCAGCCGCGAGTATAGTCTATCGACTGAAGCTTTCTTT
v_gene: TRBV12-5; d_gene: .; j_gene: TRBJ1-1; abundance: .; CDR3aa: CASGFSGTEAFF; CDR3nt: TGTGCTAGTGGTTTTTCGGGCACTGAAGCTTTCTTT
v_gene: TRBV12-3/TRBV12-4; d_gene: .; j_gene: TRBJ1-2; abundance: few; CDR3aa: CASSTGIYGYTF; CDR3nt: TGTGCCAGCAGTACAGGGATCTATGGCTACACCTTC
v_gene: TRBV9; d_gene: .; j_gene: TRBJ1-4; abundance: .; CDR3aa: CASSPRAGANEKLFF; CDR3nt: TGTGCCAGCAGCCCTCGTGCCGGTGCTAATGAAAAACTGTTTTTT
v_gene: TRBV28; d_gene: .; j_gene: TRBJ1-1; abundance: .; CDR3aa: CASSLVGRGTEAFF; CDR3nt: TGTGCCAGCAGTTTGGTGGGGAGGGGAACTGAAGCTTTCTTT
v_gene: TRBV29-1; d_gene: .; j_gene: TRBJ2-1; abundance: .; CDR3aa: CSVALGAGLYNEQFF; CDR3nt: TGCAGCGTTGCCCTAGGCGCGGGCCTATACAATGAGCAGTTCTTC
v_gene: TRBV2; d_gene: .; j_gene: TRBJ1-2; abundance: once; CDR3aa: CASKAQGTNYGYTF; CDR3nt: TGTGCCAGCAAGGCCCAGGGAACTAACTATGGCTACACCTTC
v_gene: TRBV15; d_gene: TRBD1; j_gene: TRBJ1-5; abundance: few; CDR3aa: CATSRGQGPGNQPQHF; CDR3nt: TGTGCCACCAGCAGAGGACAGGGTCCCGGCAATCAGCCCCAGCATTTT
v_gene: TRBV27; d_gene: TRBD1; j_gene: TRBJ2-1; abundance: .; CDR3aa: CASSYGQGPYNEQFF; CDR3nt: TGTGCCAGCAGTTACGGACAGGGCCCTTACAATGAGCAGTTCTTC
v_gene: TRBV5-5; d_gene: .; j_gene: TRBJ2-1; abundance: .; CDR3aa: CASSLTGPNEQFF; CDR3nt: TGTGCCAGCAGCTTGACAGGCCCCAATGAGCAGTTCTTC
v_gene: TRBV28; d_gene: .; j_gene: TRBJ2-3; abundance: .; CDR3aa: CASSFDTGTDTQYF; CDR3nt: TGTGCCAGCAGTTTTGATACGGGCACAGATACGCAGTATTTT
v_gene: TRBV28; d_gene: TRBD2; j_gene: TRBJ2-7; abundance: once; CDR3aa: CASISPTTSGSYEQYF; CDR3nt: TGTGCCAGCATATCGCCAACGACTAGCGGGAGTTACGAGCAGTACTTC
v_gene: TRBV28; d_gene: .; j_gene: TRBJ2-7; abundance: .; CDR3aa: CASSLFASPDF; CDR3nt: TGTGCCAGCAGTTTATTTGCTAGCCCCGATTTC